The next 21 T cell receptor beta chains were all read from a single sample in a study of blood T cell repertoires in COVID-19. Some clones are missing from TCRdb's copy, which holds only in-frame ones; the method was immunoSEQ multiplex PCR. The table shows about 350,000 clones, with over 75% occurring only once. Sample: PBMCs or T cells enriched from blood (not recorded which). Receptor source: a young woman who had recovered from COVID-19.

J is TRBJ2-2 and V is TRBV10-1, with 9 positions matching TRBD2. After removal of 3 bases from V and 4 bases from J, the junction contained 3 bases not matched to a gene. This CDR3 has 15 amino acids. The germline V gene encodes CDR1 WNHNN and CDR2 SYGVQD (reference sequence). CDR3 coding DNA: TGCGCCAGCAGTGACCGGCGGGGGGGCACCGGGGAGCTGTTTTTT. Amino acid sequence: CASSDRRGGTGELFF.

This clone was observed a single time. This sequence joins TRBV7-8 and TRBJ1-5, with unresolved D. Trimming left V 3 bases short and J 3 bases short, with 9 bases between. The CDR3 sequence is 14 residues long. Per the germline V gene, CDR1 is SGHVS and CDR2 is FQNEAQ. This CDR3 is CASSFGDPNQPQHF. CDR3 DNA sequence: TGTGCCAGCAGCTTCGGGGATCCCAATCAGCCCCAGCATTTT.

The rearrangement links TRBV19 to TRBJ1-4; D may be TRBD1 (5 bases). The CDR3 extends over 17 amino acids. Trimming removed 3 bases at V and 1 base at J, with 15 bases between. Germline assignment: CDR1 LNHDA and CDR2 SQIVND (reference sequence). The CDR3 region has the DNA TGTGCCAGTAGTATTTGGCAGGGTGGGGAAACTAATGAAAAACTGTTTTTT. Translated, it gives CASSIWQGGETNEKLFF.

The CDR3 here is CASSVADNVGDRGYYGYTF. CDR3 in DNA: TGTGCCAGCAGCGTAGCGGATAATGTGGGGGACAGGGGATACTATGGCTACACCTTC. The chain employs TRBV9 and TRBJ1-2, with 10 bases lining up with TRBD1. The germline CDR1 and CDR2 sequences are SGDLS and YYNGEE. V was pared by 0 bases and J by 3 bases, with 14 bases of the junction left unmatched. This CDR3 has 19 residues.

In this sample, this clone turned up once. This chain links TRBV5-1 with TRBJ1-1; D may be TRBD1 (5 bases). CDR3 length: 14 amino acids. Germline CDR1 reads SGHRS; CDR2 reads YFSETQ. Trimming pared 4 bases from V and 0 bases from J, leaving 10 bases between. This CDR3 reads CASSTGVVNTEAFF. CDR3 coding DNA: TGCGCCAGCAGCACGGGGGTTGTGAACACTGAAGCTTTCTTT.

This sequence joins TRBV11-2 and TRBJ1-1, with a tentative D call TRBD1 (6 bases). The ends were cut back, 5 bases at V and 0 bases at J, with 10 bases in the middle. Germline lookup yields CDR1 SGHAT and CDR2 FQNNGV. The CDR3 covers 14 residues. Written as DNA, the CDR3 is TGTGCCAGCAGCCTGACAGGTATGAACACTGAAGCTTTCTTT. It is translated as CASSLTGMNTEAFF.

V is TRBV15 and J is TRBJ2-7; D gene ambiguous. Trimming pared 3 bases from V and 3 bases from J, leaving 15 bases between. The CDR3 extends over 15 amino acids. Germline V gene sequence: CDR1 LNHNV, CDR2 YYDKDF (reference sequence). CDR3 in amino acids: CATSSFDDASYEQYF. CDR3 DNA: TGTGCCACCAGCAGTTTTGACGACGCTAGCTACGAGCAGTACTTC.

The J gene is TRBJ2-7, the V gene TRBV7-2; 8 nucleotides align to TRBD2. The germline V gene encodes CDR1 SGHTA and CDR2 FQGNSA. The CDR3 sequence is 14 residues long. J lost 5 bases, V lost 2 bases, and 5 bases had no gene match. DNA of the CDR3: TGTGCCAGCAGCTTATGGGGACTAGGCCACGAGCAGTACTTC. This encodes CASSLWGLGHEQYF.

CDR3 DNA: TGTGCCATCAGTTCTGGGGGGACTGAAGCTTTCTTT. Its protein is CAISSGGTEAFF. The rearrangement joins TRBV10-3 to TRBJ1-1; TRBD1 might be the D (5 bases). V was trimmed by 5 bases and J by 5 bases, leaving 9 bases between them. The CDR3 spans 12 residues. Germline V gene sequence: CDR1 ENHRY, CDR2 SYGVKD.

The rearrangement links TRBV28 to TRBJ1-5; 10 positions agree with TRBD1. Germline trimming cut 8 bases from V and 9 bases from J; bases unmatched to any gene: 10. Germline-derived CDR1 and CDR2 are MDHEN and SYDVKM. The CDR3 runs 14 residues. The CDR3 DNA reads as TGTGCCAGCGCCCTGCGGGACAGGGGAAGGCCCCAGCATTTT. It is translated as CASALRDRGRPQHF.

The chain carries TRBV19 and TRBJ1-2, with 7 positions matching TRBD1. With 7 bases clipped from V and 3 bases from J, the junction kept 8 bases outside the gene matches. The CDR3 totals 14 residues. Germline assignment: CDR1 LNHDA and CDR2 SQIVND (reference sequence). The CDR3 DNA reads TGTGCCAGTACCGACCGGGACAGCTACTATGGCTACACCTTC. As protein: CASTDRDSYYGYTF. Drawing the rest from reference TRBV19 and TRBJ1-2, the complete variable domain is DGGITQSPKYLFRKEGQNVTLSCEQNLNHDAMYWYRQDPGQGLRLIYYSQIVNDFQKGDIAEGYSVSREKKESFPLTVTSAQKNPTAFYLCASTDRDSYYGYTFGSGTRLTVV.

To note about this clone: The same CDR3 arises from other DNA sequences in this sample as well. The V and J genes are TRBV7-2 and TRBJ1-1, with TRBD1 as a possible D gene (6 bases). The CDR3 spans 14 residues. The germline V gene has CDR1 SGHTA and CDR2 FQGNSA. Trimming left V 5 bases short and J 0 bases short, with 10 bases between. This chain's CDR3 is CASSLQGLNTEAFF. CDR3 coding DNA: TGTGCCAGCAGCCTACAGGGTCTGAACACTGAAGCTTTCTTT.

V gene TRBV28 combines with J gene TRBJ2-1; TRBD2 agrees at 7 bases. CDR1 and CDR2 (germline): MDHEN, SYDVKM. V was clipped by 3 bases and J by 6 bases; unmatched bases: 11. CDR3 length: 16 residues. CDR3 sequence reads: CASSLSGGGSGNEQFF. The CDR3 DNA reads TGTGCCAGCAGTTTGTCGGGCGGGGGAAGTGGCAATGAGCAGTTCTTC.

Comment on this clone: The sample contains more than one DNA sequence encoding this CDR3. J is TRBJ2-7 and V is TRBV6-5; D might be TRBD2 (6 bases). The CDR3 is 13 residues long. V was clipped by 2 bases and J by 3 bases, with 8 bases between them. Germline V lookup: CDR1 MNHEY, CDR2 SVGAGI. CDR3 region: CASSYGGSYEQYF. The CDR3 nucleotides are TGTGCCAGCAGTTACGGGGGGAGCTACGAGCAGTACTTC.

This CDR3 reads CASSRGTGDGANVLTF. Written as DNA, the CDR3 is TGTGCCAGCAGTAGAGGGACAGGGGATGGGGCCAACGTCCTGACTTTC. The V call is TRBV27, the J call TRBJ2-6, with 10 bases that match TRBD1. CDR3 size: 16 residues. CDR1 and CDR2 from the germline V gene are MNHEY and SMNVEV (reference sequence). V dropped 5 bases and J dropped 3; count of bases not matched to a gene: 4.

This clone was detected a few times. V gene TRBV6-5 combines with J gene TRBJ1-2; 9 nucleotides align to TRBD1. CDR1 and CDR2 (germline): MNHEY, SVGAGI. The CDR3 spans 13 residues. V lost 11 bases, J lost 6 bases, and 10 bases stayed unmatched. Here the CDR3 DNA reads TGTGCCGGAGACCCGGGACAGGGTCATGGCTACACCTTC. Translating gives CAGDPGQGHGYTF.

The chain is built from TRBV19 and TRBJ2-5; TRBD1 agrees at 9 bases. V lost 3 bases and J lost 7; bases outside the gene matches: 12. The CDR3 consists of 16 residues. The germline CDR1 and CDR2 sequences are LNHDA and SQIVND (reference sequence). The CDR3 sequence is CASSISGRTGDSTQYF. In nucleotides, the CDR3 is TGTGCCAGTAGTATTTCGGGGAGGACAGGGGATTCGACCCAGTACTTC.

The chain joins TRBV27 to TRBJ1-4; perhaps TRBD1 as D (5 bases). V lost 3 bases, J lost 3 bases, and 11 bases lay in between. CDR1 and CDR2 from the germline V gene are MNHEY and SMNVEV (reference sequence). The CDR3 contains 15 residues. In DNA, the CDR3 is TGTGCCAGCAGTTTGGGGGGAAGTCCTAATGAAAAACTGTTTTTT. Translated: CASSLGGSPNEKLFF.

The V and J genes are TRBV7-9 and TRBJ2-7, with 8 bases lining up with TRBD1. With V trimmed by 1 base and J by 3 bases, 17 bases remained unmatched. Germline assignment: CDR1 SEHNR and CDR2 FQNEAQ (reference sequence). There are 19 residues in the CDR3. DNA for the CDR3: TGTGCCAGCAGCTTAGGGCCCTCGGGACAGGCCCCTACTAACTACGAGCAGTACTTC. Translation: CASSLGPSGQAPTNYEQYF.

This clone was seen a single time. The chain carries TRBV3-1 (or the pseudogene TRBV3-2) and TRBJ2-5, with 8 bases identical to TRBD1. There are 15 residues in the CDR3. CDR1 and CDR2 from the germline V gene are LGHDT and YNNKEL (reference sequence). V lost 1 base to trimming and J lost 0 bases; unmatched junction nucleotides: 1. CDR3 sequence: CASSQGQGYQETQYF. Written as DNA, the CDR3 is TGTGCCAGCAGCCAAGGACAGGGGTACCAAGAGACCCAGTACTTC.

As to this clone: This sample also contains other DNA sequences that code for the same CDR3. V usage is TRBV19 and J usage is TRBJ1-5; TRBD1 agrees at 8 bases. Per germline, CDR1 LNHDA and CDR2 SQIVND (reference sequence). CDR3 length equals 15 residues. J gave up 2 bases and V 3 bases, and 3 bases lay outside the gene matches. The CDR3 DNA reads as TGTGCCAGTAGTATCGACAGGGGTCGCAATCAGCCCCAGCATTTT. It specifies CASSIDRGRNQPQHF.